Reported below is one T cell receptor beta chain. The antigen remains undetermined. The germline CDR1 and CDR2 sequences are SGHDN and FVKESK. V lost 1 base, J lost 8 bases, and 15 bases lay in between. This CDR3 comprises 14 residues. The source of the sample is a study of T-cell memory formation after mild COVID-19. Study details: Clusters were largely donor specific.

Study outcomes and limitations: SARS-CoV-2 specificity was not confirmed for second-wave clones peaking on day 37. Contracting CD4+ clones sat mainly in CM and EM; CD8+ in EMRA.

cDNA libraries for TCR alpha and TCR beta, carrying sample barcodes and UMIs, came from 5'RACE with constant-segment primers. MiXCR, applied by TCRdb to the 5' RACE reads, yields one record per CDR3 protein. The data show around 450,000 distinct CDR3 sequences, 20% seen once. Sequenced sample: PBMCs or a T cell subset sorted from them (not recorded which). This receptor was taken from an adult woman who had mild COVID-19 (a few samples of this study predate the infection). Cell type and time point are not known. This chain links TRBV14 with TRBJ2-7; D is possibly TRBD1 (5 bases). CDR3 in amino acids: CASSQGGGAIKQYF. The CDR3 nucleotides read TGTGCCAGCAGCCAAGGAGGTGGGGCTATCAAGCAGTACTTC.